This is a list of T cell receptor beta chains from one sample in a study of blood T cell repertoires in COVID-19. Only in-frame clones appear in the TCRdb table, and some are missing; sequencing was by immunoSEQ multiplex PCR. Among tens of thousands of clones listed, approximately 89% were seen once. Input material: peripheral blood. The receptors stem from a man in his sixties with active COVID-19. CDR3s include the opening cysteine and the closing phenylalanine or tryptophan. D genes are given only for firm matches. Expanded clones get a size class; other rows say once, few or many, or leave the size out.

d_call: NA
v_call: TRBV24-1
clone_size: NA
j_call: TRBJ2-1
cdr3_nt: TGTGCCACCAGTGATCCCCCGGGTCAGCGCTACAATGAGCAGTTCTTC
cdr3_aa: CATSDPPGQRYNEQFF

d_call: NA
v_call: TRBV29-1
clone_size: NA
j_call: TRBJ2-7
cdr3_nt: TGCAGCGTTGTTCGGGCCTACGAGCAGTACTTC
cdr3_aa: CSVVRAYEQYF

d_call: NA
v_call: TRBV10-1
clone_size: few
j_call: TRBJ1-6
cdr3_nt: TGCGCCAGCAGTGCCCCGGGGCCAGGGGAAGCCTATAATTCACCCCTCCACTTT
cdr3_aa: CASSAPGPGEAYNSPLHF

d_call: NA
v_call: TRBV11-3
clone_size: once
j_call: TRBJ2-1
cdr3_nt: TGTGCCAGCAGCTTAGATACTCCCGCCGGACTGTATGAGCAGTTCTTC
cdr3_aa: CASSLDTPAGLYEQFF

d_call: TRBD1
v_call: TRBV4-3
clone_size: NA
j_call: TRBJ1-3
cdr3_nt: TGCGCCAGCAGCCGGGACAGCGTCTCTGGAAACACCATATATTTT
cdr3_aa: CASSRDSVSGNTIYF

d_call: NA
v_call: TRBV3-1/TRBV3-2
clone_size: NA
j_call: TRBJ1-4
cdr3_nt: TGTGCCAGCAGCCAAGATTCCCAGGCTCTGAATGAAAAACTGTTTTTT
cdr3_aa: CASSQDSQALNEKLFF

d_call: TRBD1
v_call: TRBV10-3
clone_size: NA
j_call: TRBJ2-7
cdr3_nt: TGTGCCATCAGTGAGTCGACTGAGACAGGGGGCTCTCGGGAGCAGTACTTC
cdr3_aa: CAISESTETGGSREQYF

d_call: TRBD1
v_call: TRBV19
clone_size: NA
j_call: TRBJ1-2
cdr3_nt: TGTGCCACCTCGTCGGAGGACAGGGGCCTTTGGGATGGCTACACCTTC
cdr3_aa: CATSSEDRGLWDGYTF

d_call: TRBD2
v_call: TRBV28
clone_size: NA
j_call: TRBJ2-5
cdr3_nt: TGTGCCAGCAGTTTGGCGGGAGGGGGAGAGACCCAGTACTTC
cdr3_aa: CASSLAGGGETQYF

d_call: NA
v_call: TRBV10-3
clone_size: NA
j_call: TRBJ2-7
cdr3_nt: TGTGCCATCAGTGAGTCGGGTACGGGACTGACCTACGAGCAGTACTTC
cdr3_aa: CAISESGTGLTYEQYF

d_call: TRBD2
v_call: TRBV7-2
clone_size: NA
j_call: TRBJ2-5
cdr3_nt: TGTGCCAGCAGCTGGACCACGGGACTAGCGGAAGAGACCCAGTACTTC
cdr3_aa: CASSWTTGLAEETQYF

d_call: TRBD2
v_call: TRBV5-6
clone_size: NA
j_call: TRBJ2-1
cdr3_nt: TGTGCCAGCAGCTTGGGGGACTTGGGCGGGAGGGCCTTCTACAATGAGCAGTTCTTC
cdr3_aa: CASSLGDLGGRAFYNEQFF

d_call: NA
v_call: TRBV19
clone_size: few
j_call: TRBJ1-4
cdr3_nt: TGTGCCAGTAGTGCCGGCCTCGGTGACAGGGAAAAACTGTTTTTT
cdr3_aa: CASSAGLGDREKLFF

d_call: NA
v_call: TRBV19
clone_size: NA
j_call: TRBJ2-4
cdr3_nt: TGTGCCAGTAGAAGGGGCGCGGGGAAGGGTAAAACCAAAAACATTCAGTACTTC
cdr3_aa: CASRRGAGKGKTKNIQYF

d_call: NA
v_call: TRBV7-9
clone_size: NA
j_call: TRBJ1-4
cdr3_nt: TGTGCCAGCAGCTTAGCGGGCAGCGGTAATGAAAAACTGTTTTTT
cdr3_aa: CASSLAGSGNEKLFF

d_call: NA
v_call: TRBV6-5
clone_size: once
j_call: TRBJ1-5
cdr3_nt: TGTGCCGGCAGTCGCTATAGCAATCAGCCCCAGCATTTT
cdr3_aa: CAGSRYSNQPQHF

d_call: TRBD1
v_call: TRBV4-3
clone_size: once
j_call: TRBJ2-1
cdr3_nt: TGCGCCAGCAGCCAGGACAGGGCCCATGAGCAGTTCTTC
cdr3_aa: CASSQDRAHEQFF

d_call: NA
v_call: TRBV4-3
clone_size: NA
j_call: TRBJ2-2
cdr3_nt: TGCGCCAGCAGCCAAGAAGCCCTTAACACCGGGGAGCTGTTTTTT
cdr3_aa: CASSQEALNTGELFF

d_call: TRBD1
v_call: TRBV5-1
clone_size: NA
j_call: TRBJ1-1
cdr3_nt: TGCGCCAGCAGCTTACGGGACAGGGGTGAAGCTTTCTTT
cdr3_aa: CASSLRDRGEAFF

d_call: NA
v_call: TRBV5-1
clone_size: NA
j_call: TRBJ2-7
cdr3_nt: TGCGCCAGCAGTTCCGACTCCCCCACGTACGAGCAGTACTTC
cdr3_aa: CASSSDSPTYEQYF

d_call: NA
v_call: TRBV25-1
clone_size: NA
j_call: TRBJ2-5
cdr3_nt: TGTGCCAGCAGTGATGTCTTGGCTCACCAAGAGACCCAGTACTTC
cdr3_aa: CASSDVLAHQETQYF

d_call: TRBD2
v_call: TRBV18
clone_size: NA
j_call: TRBJ2-2
cdr3_nt: TGTGCCAGCTCTTTAGCGGGAGCGAACACCGGGGAGCTGTTTTTT
cdr3_aa: CASSLAGANTGELFF

d_call: NA
v_call: TRBV28
clone_size: NA
j_call: TRBJ1-5
cdr3_nt: TGTGCCAGCAGCACAGGGAATCAGCCCCAGCATTTT
cdr3_aa: CASSTGNQPQHF

d_call: TRBD2
v_call: TRBV6-2/TRBV6-3
clone_size: NA
j_call: TRBJ2-2
cdr3_nt: TGTGCCAGCAGTTACTCGTTGGCACTAGCGGGACCCGGGGAGCTGTTTTTT
cdr3_aa: CASSYSLALAGPGELFF

d_call: TRBD2
v_call: TRBV9
clone_size: NA
j_call: TRBJ2-1
cdr3_nt: TGTGCCAGCAGCGTAGATTTGGGACTAGCGGGGGGTACGGATGAGCAGTTCTTC
cdr3_aa: CASSVDLGLAGGTDEQFF

d_call: NA
v_call: TRBV7-2
clone_size: NA
j_call: TRBJ1-1
cdr3_nt: TGTGCCAGCAGCCACCCCCGTGGTGGGCAGGGGAACACTGAAGCTTTCTTT
cdr3_aa: CASSHPRGGQGNTEAFF

d_call: TRBD1
v_call: TRBV6-5
clone_size: NA
j_call: TRBJ1-2
cdr3_nt: TGTGCCAGCAGTTACCGGACAGGGGATTCTGGCTACACCTTC
cdr3_aa: CASSYRTGDSGYTF

d_call: NA
v_call: TRBV4-3
clone_size: once
j_call: TRBJ2-1
cdr3_nt: TGCGCCAGCAGCCAAGGGAGACAGTACAATGAGCAGTTCTTC
cdr3_aa: CASSQGRQYNEQFF

d_call: NA
v_call: TRBV7-9
clone_size: NA
j_call: TRBJ1-1
cdr3_nt: TGTGCCAGCAGCAGGAGACAGGACAGGAACACTGAAGCTTTCTTT
cdr3_aa: CASSRRQDRNTEAFF

d_call: NA
v_call: TRBV7-9
clone_size: few
j_call: TRBJ1-6
cdr3_nt: TGTGCCAGCAGGACCGGGGGAGTGGTGGGTTCACCCCTCCACTTT
cdr3_aa: CASRTGGVVGSPLHF

d_call: NA
v_call: TRBV27
clone_size: NA
j_call: TRBJ2-6
cdr3_nt: TGTGCCAGCAGTTTGACAGGACACTCTGGGGCCAACGTCCTGACTTTC
cdr3_aa: CASSLTGHSGANVLTF

d_call: TRBD1
v_call: TRBV6-2/TRBV6-3
clone_size: NA
j_call: TRBJ1-2
cdr3_nt: TGTGCCAGCAGCCCTCCGACAGGGAGGTCGCCCTATGGCTACACCTTC
cdr3_aa: CASSPPTGRSPYGYTF

d_call: TRBD2
v_call: TRBV7-2
clone_size: NA
j_call: TRBJ2-7
cdr3_nt: TGTGCCAGCAGCTTAGCGGGGGGGAGTCTGGACGAGCAGTACTTC
cdr3_aa: CASSLAGGSLDEQYF

d_call: NA
v_call: TRBV19
clone_size: once
j_call: TRBJ1-2
cdr3_nt: TGTGCCAGTAGCCATTCGGGGGGCGGCTATGGCTACACCTTC
cdr3_aa: CASSHSGGGYGYTF

d_call: TRBD2
v_call: TRBV5-1
clone_size: NA
j_call: TRBJ2-3
cdr3_nt: TGCGCCAGCAGTCGTGACCAAAGCGGGAGAGTCCCAGATACGCAGTATTTT
cdr3_aa: CASSRDQSGRVPDTQYF